A single sample gave rise to the 13 T cell receptor beta chains below, sequenced in a study of shared T cell receptors in the human thymus. The protocol was immunoSEQ multiplex PCR, while the TCRdb copy is restricted to in-frame clones and leaves out a portion. This sample yields 700,000 or so clones, of which around 85% are seen a single time; approximately 0.01% belongs to the top ten. The data were also submitted as part of a second study, on human thymus T cells.

The specimen was thymocytes. The origin of the receptors is a girl under three years old with a congenital heart defect.

This chain joins TRBV10-3 and TRBJ2-7; D gene ambiguous. This CDR3 comprises 15 residues. CDR1 is ENHRY and CDR2 is SYGVKD in the germline V gene. Trimming took off 0 bases at V and 2 bases at J, with 11 bases between the two ends. CDR3 amino acids: CAISESRGLTYEQYF. CDR3 nucleotides: TGTGCCATCAGTGAGTCGAGAGGATTGACCTACGAGCAGTACTTC.

V usage is TRBV6-5 and J usage is TRBJ1-1; perhaps TRBD1 as D (6 bases). There are 15 residues in the CDR3. Germline CDR1 and CDR2: MNHEY and SVGAGI. The V and J ends lost 8 bases and 7 bases respectively, with 23 bases between them. The CDR3 sequence: CASVNSRGGLVEAFF. The CDR3 region has the DNA TGTGCCAGCGTGAATTCCCGCGGGGGGCTTGTTGAAGCTTTCTTT.

V gene TRBV6-4 combines with J gene TRBJ2-2, with D possibly being TRBD1 (6 bases). The CDR3 runs 15 residues. The V gene lost 3 bases and the J gene lost 6 bases, with 14 bases spanning the gap. Germline V gene data show CDR1 as MRHNA and CDR2 as SNTAGT. The CDR3, as DNA: TGTGCCAGCAGTGAGCACAGGGAGTCGCCCGGGGAGCTGTTTTTT. It translates to CASSEHRESPGELFF.

The V gene is TRBV29-1, the J gene TRBJ2-3, with TRBD2 identical over 9 bases. Germline CDR1 and CDR2: SQVTM and ANQGSEA. The CDR3 consists of 18 residues. V shed 8 bases and J 1 base; nucleotides not matched to a gene: 19. CDR3 residues: CSTSGGPNPTRRTDTQYF. CDR3 bases: TGCAGCACAAGCGGGGGGCCCAACCCAACTCGTCGCACAGATACGCAGTATTTT.

This clone came up a few times. The chain combines TRBV5-1 with TRBJ1-4; D gene ambiguous. The CDR3 contains 16 residues. From germline, CDR1 is SGHRS and CDR2 YFSETQ. V lost 0 bases to trimming and J lost 6 bases, with 15 bases between them. The CDR3 region has the DNA TGCGCCAGCAGCTTGGATTTTCGGAGGATGGATGAAAAACTGTTTTTT. Translated: CASSLDFRRMDEKLFF.

The chain recombines TRBV19 with TRBJ1-1, with D uncertain. The V gene's germline CDR1 is LNHDA and CDR2 SQIVND (reference sequence). V lost 4 bases and J lost 0, with 15 bases in between. This CDR3 is built from 16 residues. For the CDR3, the DNA is TGTGCCAGTAGTAACTGGGCTTTCTGGATGAACACTGAAGCTTTCTTT. It specifies CASSNWAFWMNTEAFF.

The chain couples TRBV6-6 to TRBJ1-1; D unresolved. V shed 7 bases and J shed 3 bases, with 9 bases lying between them. The length of the CDR3 is 12 residues. Germline assignment: CDR1 MNHNY and CDR2 SVGAGI (reference sequence). The CDR3 coding sequence is TGTGCCAGCACAGACTATTACACTGAAGCTTTCTTT. As protein: CASTDYYTEAFF.

This clone has more than one count but fewer than ten. V and J are TRBV6-5 and TRBJ1-1; 10 bases match TRBD1. Trimming cost V 4 bases and J 6 bases; bases outside gene matches: 11. CDR3 size: 16 residues. Germline values: CDR1 MNHEY, CDR2 SVGAGI. CDR3 in DNA: TGTGCCAGCAGTTCAAGGACAGGGGGAATCGTCGCTGAAGCTTTCTTT. Translating gives CASSSRTGGIVAEAFF.

The CDR3: CASSLTSGGDTQYF. CDR3 coding DNA: TGTGCCAGCAGCTTGACTAGCGGGGGAGATACGCAGTATTTT. The rearrangement uses TRBV7-2 and TRBJ2-3; 12 bases match TRBD2. V trimming: 3 bases; J trimming: 5 bases; junction bases outside the gene matches: 0. CDR3 length: 14 amino acids. CDR1 is SGHTA and CDR2 is FQGNSA in the germline V gene.

This clone occurred once. The genes are TRBV6-1 and TRBJ1-2; D might be TRBD1 (5 bases). The V end was cut by 2 bases, the J end by 0 bases, with 19 bases between. This CDR3 has 18 residues. Germline V gives CDR1 MNHNS, CDR2 SASEGT. CDR3 sequence reads: CASSERQILPLTNYGYTF. The CDR3 DNA sequence: TGTGCCAGCAGTGAAAGACAGATCCTACCCCTTACTAACTATGGCTACACCTTC.

This clone was found a few times. The chain links TRBV6-1 to TRBJ2-1, with 13 bases lining up with TRBD2. The CDR3 contains 15 residues. V was clipped by 3 bases and J by 8 bases; unmatched bases: 4. Per germline, CDR1 MNHNS and CDR2 SASEGT. The CDR3 DNA reads TGTGCCAGCAGTGAGACTAGCGGGGGGTTTCATGAGCAGTTCTTC. Translation: CASSETSGGFHEQFF.

CDR3 in amino acids: CASSPEGQGCNQPQHF. Here the CDR3 DNA reads TGTGCCAGCAGCCCCGAGGGACAGGGGTGCAATCAGCCCCAGCATTTT. The chain employs TRBV6-6 and TRBJ1-5; 10 nucleotides match TRBD1. V shed 6 bases, J shed 2 bases, and the junction held 7 bases outside the gene matches. Germline V gene lookup returns CDR1 MNHNY and CDR2 SVGAGI (reference sequence). CDR3 length: 16 amino acids.

The chain employs TRBV19 and TRBJ2-2; weak D call: TRBD2 (6 bases). The ends were cut back, 3 bases at V and 4 bases at J, with 18 bases in the middle. The CDR3 covers 17 residues. The germline V gene encodes CDR1 LNHDA and CDR2 SQIVND (reference sequence). This CDR3 is CASSIWREPTVTGELFF. CDR3 DNA sequence: TGTGCCAGTAGTATTTGGCGGGAACCTACCGTCACCGGGGAGCTGTTTTTT. The full variable domain, its missing parts supplied by reference TRBV19 and TRBJ2-2, is DGGITQSPKYLFRKEGQNVTLSCEQNLNHDAMYWYRQDPGQGLRLIYYSQIVNDFQKGDIAEGYSVSREKKESFPLTVTSAQKNPTAFYLCASSIWREPTVTGELFFGEGSRLTVL.